This T cell receptor beta chain was sequenced for a study of identical twins. Findings and caveats of the study: An excess of low generation probability was shown by twin-shared out-of-frame alpha sequences.

TCRdb re-derived calls from the 5' RACE reads in MiXCR, one entry per CDR3 protein. Among just over 500,000 distinct CDR3 sequences, under 25% were seen once, and the ten largest hold about 0.91%. This clonotype was counted between two and nine times. Its antigen is as yet unknown. The V gene lost 5 bases and the J gene lost 5 bases, with 11 bases spanning the gap. The V gene's germline CDR1 is GTSNPN and CDR2 SVGIG (reference sequence). This CDR3 spans 12 amino acids. This sample also belongs to another study, concerning T cells expressing NK-cell markers.

The sample was CD4+ T cells sorted from blood. The chain is built from TRBV30 and TRBJ2-3; TRBD2 might be the D (6 bases). The clonotype comes from a woman in her late teens or twenties in good health. The CDR3 reads CAWGGLGDTQYF. The CDR3 bases are TGTGCCTGGGGAGGGCTAGGAGATACGCAGTATTTT.